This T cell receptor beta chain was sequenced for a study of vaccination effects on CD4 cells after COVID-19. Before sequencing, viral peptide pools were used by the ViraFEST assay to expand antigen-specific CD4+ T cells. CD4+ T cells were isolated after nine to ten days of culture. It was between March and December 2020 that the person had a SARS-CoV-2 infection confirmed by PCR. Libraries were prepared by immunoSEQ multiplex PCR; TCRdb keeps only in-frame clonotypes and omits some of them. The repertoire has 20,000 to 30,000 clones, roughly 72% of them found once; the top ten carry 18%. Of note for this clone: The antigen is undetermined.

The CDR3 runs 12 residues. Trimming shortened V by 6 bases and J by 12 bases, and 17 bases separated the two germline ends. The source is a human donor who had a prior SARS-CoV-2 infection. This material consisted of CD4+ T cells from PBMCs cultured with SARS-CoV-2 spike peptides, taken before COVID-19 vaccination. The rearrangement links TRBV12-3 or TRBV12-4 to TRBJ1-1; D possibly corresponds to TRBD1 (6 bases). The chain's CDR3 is CASRYTGTGSFF. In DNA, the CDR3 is TGTGCCAGCAGATATACAGGGACGGGATCTTTCTTT.